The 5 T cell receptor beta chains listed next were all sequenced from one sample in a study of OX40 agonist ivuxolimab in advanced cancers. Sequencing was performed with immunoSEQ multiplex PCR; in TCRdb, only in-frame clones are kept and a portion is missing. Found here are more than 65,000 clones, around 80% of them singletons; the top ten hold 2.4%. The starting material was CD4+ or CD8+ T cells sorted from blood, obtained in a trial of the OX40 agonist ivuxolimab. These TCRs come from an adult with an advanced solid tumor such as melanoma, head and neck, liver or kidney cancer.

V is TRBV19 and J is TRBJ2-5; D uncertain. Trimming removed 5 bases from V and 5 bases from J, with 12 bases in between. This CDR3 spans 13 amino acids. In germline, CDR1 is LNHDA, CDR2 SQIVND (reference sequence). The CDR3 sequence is CASSYSAQETQYF. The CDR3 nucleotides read TGTGCCAGTAGTTATTCAGCTCAGGAGACCCAGTACTTC.

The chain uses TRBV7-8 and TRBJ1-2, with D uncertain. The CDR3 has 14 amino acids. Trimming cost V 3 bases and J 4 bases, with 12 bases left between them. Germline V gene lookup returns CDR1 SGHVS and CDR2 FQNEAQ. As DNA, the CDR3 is TGTGCCAGCAGCTTTGAGGCCAGATCCTATGGCTACACCTTC. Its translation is CASSFEARSYGYTF.

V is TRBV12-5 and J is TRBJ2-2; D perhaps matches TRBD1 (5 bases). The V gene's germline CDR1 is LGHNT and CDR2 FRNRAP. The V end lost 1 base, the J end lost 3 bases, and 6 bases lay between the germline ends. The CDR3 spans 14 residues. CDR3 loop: CASGLGGDTGELFF. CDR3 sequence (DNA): TGTGCTAGTGGTTTGGGGGGCGACACCGGGGAGCTGTTTTTT.

CDR3 amino acids: CASTRGRTVTAEAFF. CDR3 coding DNA: TGTGCCAGCACCCGGGGGCGGACTGTTACGGCTGAAGCTTTCTTT. This chain links TRBV5-8 with TRBJ1-1; tentative D call: TRBD1 (6 bases). The germline gives CDR1 SGHTS, CDR2 YDEGEE. V was shortened by 6 bases and J by 6 bases, with 21 bases between the two germline ends. The CDR3 contains 15 residues.

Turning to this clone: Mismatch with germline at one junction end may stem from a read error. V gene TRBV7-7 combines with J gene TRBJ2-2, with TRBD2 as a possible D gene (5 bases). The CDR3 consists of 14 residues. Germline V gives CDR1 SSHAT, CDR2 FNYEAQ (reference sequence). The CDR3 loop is CASSLRVNTGELFF. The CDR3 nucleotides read TGTGCTAGCAGCTTGAGGGTGAACACCGGGGAGCTGTTTTTT.